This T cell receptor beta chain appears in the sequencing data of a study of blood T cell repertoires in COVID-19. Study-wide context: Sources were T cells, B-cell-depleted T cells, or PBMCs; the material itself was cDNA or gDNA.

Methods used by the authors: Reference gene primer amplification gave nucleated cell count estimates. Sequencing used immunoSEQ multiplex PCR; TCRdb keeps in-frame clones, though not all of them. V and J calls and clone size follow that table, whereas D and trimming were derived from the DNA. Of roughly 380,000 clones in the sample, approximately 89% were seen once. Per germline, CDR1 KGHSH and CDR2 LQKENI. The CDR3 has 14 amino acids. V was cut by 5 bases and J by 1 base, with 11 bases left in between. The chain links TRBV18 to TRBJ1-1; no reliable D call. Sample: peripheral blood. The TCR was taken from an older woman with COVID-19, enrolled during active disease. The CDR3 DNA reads TGTGCCAGCTCAGAGGTATCCGGGAACACTGAAGCTTTCTTT. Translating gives CASSEVSGNTEAFF.